A selection of T cell receptor beta chains follows, all from one sample in a study of PD-1 blockade in classical Hodgkin lymphoma. Here immunoSEQ multiplex PCR was the method, and the copy in TCRdb shows in-frame clones only, minus some. The table lists 100,000 to 120,000 clones, more than 70% of them singletons. Material: peripheral blood mononuclear cells (PBMCs), obtained before the fourth cycle of nivolumab. These receptors all stem from a human donor with classical Hodgkin lymphoma. Both conserved end residues are part of each CDR3. A D gene is named only where the DNA matches it firmly. Size tells how often a clone was seen (once, few, many) or the class of an expanded clone, and some rows leave it out.

J: TRBJ1-2
D: TRBD1
size: .
V: TRBV4-1
DNA: TGCGCCAGCAGCCAAGAAGGGGCCAGGGGGGATGGCTACACCTTC
CDR3: CASSQEGARGDGYTF

J: TRBJ2-3
D: .
size: .
V: TRBV5-6
DNA: TGTGCCAGCAGCCTCCTTCCGGGAAGAGATACGCAGTATTTT
CDR3: CASSLLPGRDTQYF

J: TRBJ2-7
D: TRBD1
size: .
V: TRBV19
DNA: TGTGCCAGTAGTATCGGGACAGGGGTGTTTGCCTACGAGCAGTACTTC
CDR3: CASSIGTGVFAYEQYF

J: TRBJ1-5
D: .
size: .
V: TRBV19
DNA: TGTGCCAGTAGTATTGGGTATAGCAATCAGCCCCAGCATTTT
CDR3: CASSIGYSNQPQHF

J: TRBJ1-5
D: .
size: .
V: TRBV5-4
DNA: TGTGCCAGCAGCTCGTTTGGGGTGAGCAATCAGCCCCAGCATTTT
CDR3: CASSSFGVSNQPQHF

J: TRBJ2-5
D: .
size: .
V: TRBV5-1
DNA: TGCGCCAGCAGCTCGAGACTTGGGGACGAGACCCAGTACTTC
CDR3: CASSSRLGDETQYF

J: TRBJ2-7
D: TRBD2
size: .
V: TRBV5-4
DNA: TGTGCCAGCAGCTTGGAGGGAGGGCCTTACGAGCAGTACTTC
CDR3: CASSLEGGPYEQYF

J: TRBJ2-7
D: TRBD2
size: .
V: TRBV7-2
DNA: TGTGCCAGCAGCTTAGGATATAGAGCGGGAACCTACGAGCAGTACTTC
CDR3: CASSLGYRAGTYEQYF

J: TRBJ2-7
D: .
size: .
V: TRBV29-1
DNA: TGCAGCGTTGTGGAGGGCATGGACGAGCAGTACTTC
CDR3: CSVVEGMDEQYF

J: TRBJ2-3
D: .
size: .
V: TRBV28
DNA: TGTGCCAGCAGTTTATTGTTGTGGGAGACAAGCACAGATACGCAGTATTTT
CDR3: CASSLLLWETSTDTQYF

J: TRBJ1-1
D: .
size: few
V: TRBV6-6
DNA: TGTGCCAGCCAGACGGTGGGGACTGAAGCTTTCTTT
CDR3: CASQTVGTEAFF

J: TRBJ1-1
D: .
size: .
V: TRBV29-1
DNA: TGCAGCGGTACCCCGGGACACTCGGGAGACACTGAAGCTTTCTTT
CDR3: CSGTPGHSGDTEAFF

J: TRBJ2-7
D: .
size: .
V: TRBV30
DNA: TGTGCCTGGAGTGTAGCCTACGAGCAGTACTTC
CDR3: CAWSVAYEQYF

J: TRBJ2-7
D: .
size: .
V: TRBV6-1
DNA: TGTGCCAGCAGTGTTCAGGAACACGAGCAGTACTTC
CDR3: CASSVQEHEQYF

J: TRBJ2-5
D: .
size: .
V: TRBV6-5
DNA: TGTGCCAGCAGTTACGATAGTGGACTCGAAGAGACCCAGTACTTC
CDR3: CASSYDSGLEETQYF

J: TRBJ2-5
D: TRBD2
size: .
V: TRBV27
DNA: TGTGCCAGCAGTTTATGGGGCGGGAGGAAGGAGACCCAGTACTTC
CDR3: CASSLWGGRKETQYF

J: TRBJ1-1
D: TRBD1
size: .
V: TRBV6-6
DNA: TGTGCCAGCAGTCTCCGACAGGGTTCGAACACTGAAGCTTTCTTT
CDR3: CASSLRQGSNTEAFF

J: TRBJ1-6
D: .
size: .
V: TRBV4-1
DNA: TGCGCCAGCAGCCGAACGGGCTTTGTGAATTCACCCCTCCACTTT
CDR3: CASSRTGFVNSPLHF

J: TRBJ2-7
D: .
size: .
V: TRBV9
DNA: TGTGCCAGCAGCTCTAGTGGGAACGAGGGCGAGCAGTACTTC
CDR3: CASSSSGNEGEQYF

J: TRBJ2-7
D: TRBD1
size: .
V: TRBV23-1
DNA: TGCGCCAGCAGTCTCAACAACCAGGGACAGGGCCGCTCCTACGAGCAGTACTTC
CDR3: CASSLNNQGQGRSYEQYF

J: TRBJ2-1
D: TRBD2
size: .
V: TRBV7-9
DNA: TGTGCCAGCAGCCCTCGGACTAGCGGGAGGGACAATGAGCAGTTCTTC
CDR3: CASSPRTSGRDNEQFF

J: TRBJ1-4
D: .
size: once
V: TRBV28
DNA: TGTGCCAGCAGTTTATACGGCGGGAACGCTAATGAAAAACTGTTTTTT
CDR3: CASSLYGGNANEKLFF

J: TRBJ2-1
D: TRBD2
size: .
V: TRBV11-3
DNA: TGTGCCAGCCGCGGGGGGATTTACAATGAGCAGTTCTTC
CDR3: CASRGGIYNEQFF

J: TRBJ2-7
D: .
size: .
V: TRBV19
DNA: TGTGCCAGTAGTATCCCGGACTATATCTACGAGCAGTACTTC
CDR3: CASSIPDYIYEQYF

J: TRBJ2-1
D: TRBD2
size: .
V: TRBV27
DNA: TGTGCCAGCAGTTTCCTAGCGGGAGGGAGGTATGAGCAGTTCTTC
CDR3: CASSFLAGGRYEQFF

J: TRBJ2-7
D: .
size: .
V: TRBV25-1
DNA: TGTGCCAGCAGTGTTCCCGGGACTGGCTCCTACGAGCAGTACTTC
CDR3: CASSVPGTGSYEQYF

J: TRBJ1-1
D: TRBD1
size: few
V: TRBV13
DNA: TGTGCCAGCAGCTTTGGAGACAGGGGACCTGAAGCTTTCTTT
CDR3: CASSFGDRGPEAFF

J: TRBJ2-3
D: .
size: .
V: TRBV19
DNA: TGTGCCAGTAGTGAGGTAGCGCTGAGCACAGATACGCAGTATTTT
CDR3: CASSEVALSTDTQYF

J: TRBJ1-5
D: TRBD1
size: .
V: TRBV6-1
DNA: TGTGCCAGCAGTGCGGGACAGGGGTTCGGTGGCAATCAGCCCCAGCATTTT
CDR3: CASSAGQGFGGNQPQHF

J: TRBJ1-2
D: TRBD1
size: .
V: TRBV6-1
DNA: TGTGCCAGCAGTGAAGACAGGGGTGCCGGGAATGGCTACACCTTC
CDR3: CASSEDRGAGNGYTF

J: TRBJ2-3
D: TRBD2
size: .
V: TRBV28
DNA: TGTGCCAGCAGTCCGACTAGCGGGAGGGGTACGCAGTATTTT
CDR3: CASSPTSGRGTQYF

J: TRBJ1-4
D: .
size: .
V: TRBV27
DNA: TGTGCCAGCAGTTCCCTGGGTGCAACTAATGAAAAACTGTTTTTT
CDR3: CASSSLGATNEKLFF

J: TRBJ1-1
D: .
size: .
V: TRBV6-5
DNA: TGTGCCAGCAGCCTCTTAGGTACTGAAGCTTTCTTT
CDR3: CASSLLGTEAFF

J: TRBJ2-2
D: TRBD2
size: .
V: TRBV6-4
DNA: TGTGCCAGCAGTGACAAGGGGTTAGCGGGAAACACCGGGGAGCTGTTTTTT
CDR3: CASSDKGLAGNTGELFF

J: TRBJ1-5
D: .
size: .
V: TRBV18
DNA: TGTGCCAGCTCACCATCTCAGGGTGGTCAGCCCCAGCATTTT
CDR3: CASSPSQGGQPQHF

J: TRBJ1-2
D: .
size: .
V: TRBV28
DNA: TGTGCCAGCTCCTCCGGTGGGGGATACTATGGCTACACCTTC
CDR3: CASSSGGGYYGYTF

J: TRBJ1-5
D: .
size: .
V: TRBV11-2
DNA: TGTGCCAGCAGCTTAGGGCCCACAGGAAGACCCCAGCATTTT
CDR3: CASSLGPTGRPQHF

J: TRBJ2-7
D: TRBD1
size: .
V: TRBV19
DNA: TGTGCCAGTAGTCACAGGGGTGGGGGCACCTACGAGCAGTACTTC
CDR3: CASSHRGGGTYEQYF

J: TRBJ2-7
D: .
size: .
V: TRBV4-2
DNA: TGTGCCAGCAGCCAAAGGACTCCCTCCTACGAGCAGTACTTC
CDR3: CASSQRTPSYEQYF

J: TRBJ1-1
D: .
size: once
V: TRBV19
DNA: TGTGCCAGTTCGTTGGCCCACACTGAAGCTTTCTTT
CDR3: CASSLAHTEAFF

J: TRBJ1-1
D: .
size: .
V: TRBV6-1
DNA: TGTGCCAGCAGTGAAGCGCTGGGGTCGACTGAAGCTTTCTTT
CDR3: CASSEALGSTEAFF

J: TRBJ1-3
D: TRBD1
size: .
V: TRBV7-2
DNA: TGTGCCAGCAGCCGAGGACAGGGAAGCGTCAGTTCCCGGGACACCATATATTTT
CDR3: CASSRGQGSVSSRDTIYF

J: TRBJ2-7
D: TRBD2
size: once
V: TRBV5-4
DNA: TGTGCCAGCAGTTCTAGCGGGAGGGGCAGGGAGCAGTACTTC
CDR3: CASSSSGRGREQYF

J: TRBJ2-7
D: TRBD2
size: .
V: TRBV5-4
DNA: TGTGCCAGCAGCTTGGAGGGACTAGCGGGAGACGAGCAGTACTTC
CDR3: CASSLEGLAGDEQYF

J: TRBJ2-1
D: .
size: .
V: TRBV7-2
DNA: TGTGCCAGCAGCTTAGTAGGGACTCAGTACAATGAGCAGTTCTTC
CDR3: CASSLVGTQYNEQFF

J: TRBJ1-1
D: .
size: .
V: TRBV19
DNA: TGTGCCAGTAGTATCGGGAAGAACACTGAAGCTTTCTTT
CDR3: CASSIGKNTEAFF

J: TRBJ1-1
D: .
size: .
V: TRBV4-3
DNA: TGCGCCAGCAGCCAAGGAACAGGGAGGACTGAAGCTTTCTTT
CDR3: CASSQGTGRTEAFF

J: TRBJ2-1
D: .
size: .
V: TRBV19
DNA: TGTGCCAGTAGTATGGGCGGTGAGCAGTTCTTC
CDR3: CASSMGGEQFF

J: TRBJ2-5
D: TRBD2
size: once
V: TRBV5-6
DNA: TGTGCCAGCAGCTTCCTAGCGGGGTGGGGTCAAGAGACCCAGTACTTC
CDR3: CASSFLAGWGQETQYF

J: TRBJ2-6
D: TRBD1
size: .
V: TRBV6-5
DNA: TGTGCCAGCAGTTCGACAGGGGGTCCTGGGGCCAACGTCCTGACTTTC
CDR3: CASSSTGGPGANVLTF